The next 9 T cell receptor beta chains were all read from a single sample in a study of cytomegalovirus exposure and HLA in healthy donors. In the PCR, 60 Vbeta and 13 Jbeta primers were used. Assay: immunoSEQ multiplex PCR; the TCRdb copy retains only in-frame clones and omits some. Altogether some 150,000 clones are present, around 70% being singletons, with the ten largest covering approximately 1.6%. Input material: PBMCs. The receptors were sampled from a young woman in good health and CMV-seronegative.

The rearrangement links TRBV19 to TRBJ2-1, with 12 bases that match TRBD2. With V trimmed by 8 bases and J by 6 bases, 5 bases remained unmatched. This CDR3 spans 14 amino acids. CDR1 and CDR2 from the germline V gene are LNHDA and SQIVND (reference sequence). Here the CDR3 reads CASQRLAGANEQFF. Written as DNA, the CDR3 is TGTGCCAGTCAGAGACTAGCGGGAGCCAATGAGCAGTTCTTC. Using reference TRBV19 and TRBJ2-1 for the parts outside the CDR3, the full variable domain is DGGITQSPKYLFRKEGQNVTLSCEQNLNHDAMYWYRQDPGQGLRLIYYSQIVNDFQKGDIAEGYSVSREKKESFPLTVTSAQKNPTAFYLCASQRLAGANEQFFGPGTRLTVL.

The gene calls are TRBV21-1 and TRBJ2-3; the D call of TRBD2 is as the table states it, not checked on the DNA. TRBV21-1 is listed as a pseudogene. CDR3 length: 19 amino acids. The CDR3 reads CASTLKRVLATYSTDTQYF. The DNA of the CDR3 is TGTGCCAGCACGCTCAAGAGGGTGCTAGCGACGTACAGCACAGATACGCAGTATTTT.

This clone was seen more than once but under ten times. This rearrangement joins TRBV7-2 to TRBJ2-7; maybe TRBD1 (6 bases). Looked up from germline, CDR1 is SGHTA and CDR2 is FQGNSA. V shed 5 bases and J shed 0 bases, with 11 bases lying between them. The CDR3 has 14 amino acids. The CDR3, as DNA: TGTGCCAGCAGCGCCAACAGGGCCTCCTACGAGCAGTACGTC. It yields the protein CASSANRASYEQYV.

The chain is built from TRBV9 and TRBJ1-4, with 7 bases aligning to TRBD1. V was clipped by 4 bases and J by 6 bases; unmatched bases: 3. The V gene's germline CDR1 is SGDLS and CDR2 YYNGEE. The CDR3 extends over 13 amino acids. CDR3: CASSPGTDEKLFF. The CDR3 region has the DNA TGTGCCAGCAGCCCAGGGACAGATGAAAAACTGTTTTTT.

The chain joins TRBV7-9 to TRBJ1-1, with 10 bases lining up with TRBD1. The V and J ends lost 5 bases and 5 bases, in that order; junction bases with no gene match: 8. The germline V gene encodes CDR1 SEHNR and CDR2 FQNEAQ (reference sequence). There are 15 residues in the CDR3. This CDR3 reads CASSTLGQGRTEAFF. The CDR3 nucleotides read TGTGCCAGCAGCACCTTGGGACAGGGGAGGACTGAAGCTTTCTTT.

The chain couples TRBV9 to TRBJ1-1; D possibly corresponds to TRBD1 (5 bases). CDR3 length: 12 residues. Trimming pared 3 bases from V and 4 bases from J, leaving 7 bases between. Germline V gives CDR1 SGDLS, CDR2 YYNGEE. The CDR3 DNA sequence: TGTGCCAGCAGCGCTCAGGGCACTGAAGCTTTCTTT. Amino acids: CASSAQGTEAFF.

The genes are TRBV7-9 and TRBJ2-1; D not certain. Trimming left V 2 bases short and J 9 bases short, with 8 bases between. The germline CDR1 and CDR2 sequences are SEHNR and FQNEAQ (reference sequence). The CDR3 is made up of 12 amino acids. CDR3: CASSLLNSEQFF. As DNA, the CDR3 is TGTGCCAGCAGCTTACTGAACAGTGAGCAGTTCTTC.

The sample holds a few counts of this clone. The chain recombines TRBV11-1 with TRBJ2-4; TRBD2 agrees at 9 bases. J gave up 3 bases and V 7 bases, and 19 bases lay outside the gene matches. The CDR3 loop spans 19 amino acids. Germline CDR1 and CDR2: SGHAT and FQDESV (reference sequence). The CDR3 loop is CASNKPRLAGQRHKNIQYF. Here the CDR3 DNA reads TGTGCCAGCAACAAACCTCGGCTAGCGGGACAAAGACACAAAAACATTCAGTACTTC.

This chain uses TRBV7-9 with TRBJ2-3; 8 bases map to TRBD2. The germline gives CDR1 SEHNR, CDR2 FQNEAQ (reference sequence). V lost 5 bases to trimming and J lost 1 base; unmatched junction nucleotides: 5. CDR3 length equals 15 residues. CDR3 amino acids: CASSTGLGGTDTQYF. The CDR3 nucleotides are TGTGCCAGCAGCACGGGACTAGGCGGCACAGATACGCAGTATTTT.